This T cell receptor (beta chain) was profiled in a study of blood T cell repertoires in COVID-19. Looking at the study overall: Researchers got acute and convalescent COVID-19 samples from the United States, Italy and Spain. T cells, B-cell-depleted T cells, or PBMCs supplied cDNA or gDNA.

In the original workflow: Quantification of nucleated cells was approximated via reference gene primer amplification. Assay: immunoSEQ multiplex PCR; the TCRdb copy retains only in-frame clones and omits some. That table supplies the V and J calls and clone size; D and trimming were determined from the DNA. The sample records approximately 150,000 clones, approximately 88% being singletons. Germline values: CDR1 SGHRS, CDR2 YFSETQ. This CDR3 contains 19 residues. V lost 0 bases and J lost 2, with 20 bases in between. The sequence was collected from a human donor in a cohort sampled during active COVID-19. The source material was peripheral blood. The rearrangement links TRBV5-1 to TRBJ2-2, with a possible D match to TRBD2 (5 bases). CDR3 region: CASSLVPGMRHVNTGELFF. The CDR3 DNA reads TGCGCCAGCAGCTTGGTACCGGGGATGAGGCACGTAAACACCGGGGAGCTGTTTTTT.